The 30 T cell receptor beta chains below were found in one sample sequenced in a study of cytomegalovirus exposure and HLA in healthy donors. 13 Jbeta primers and 60 Vbeta primers were used for the PCR. The table came from immunoSEQ multiplex PCR; TCRdb's copy has only in-frame clones and leaves some out. This sample's table has 60,000 or so clones. The specimen sequenced was PBMCs. The source of these receptors is a woman aged 18 to 35 in good health and CMV-seronegative.

The chain joins TRBV7-9 to TRBJ2-7; D is unresolved. Germline V lookup: CDR1 SEHNR, CDR2 FQNEAQ (reference sequence). The V end was cut by 1 base, the J end by 4 bases, with 14 bases between. CDR3 size: 15 residues. CDR3 DNA sequence: TGTGCCAGCAGCTTAGTGGTGGCAGGCCTATACGAGCAGTACTTC. This translates into CASSLVVAGLYEQYF.

This CDR3 reads CASSPGQGYEQYF. The CDR3 nucleotides read TGTGCCAGCAGCCCGGGACAGGGCTACGAGCAGTACTTC. The chain is built from TRBV9 and TRBJ2-7; 9 bases map to TRBD1. Germline V gene lookup returns CDR1 SGDLS and CDR2 YYNGEE. V lost 4 bases, J lost 3 bases, and 2 bases stayed unmatched. The CDR3 extends over 13 amino acids.

This chain joins TRBV19 and TRBJ1-4, with TRBD1 as a possible D gene (6 bases). The germline V and J ends were trimmed by 7 bases and 8 bases, with 17 bases remaining between them. This CDR3 spans 14 amino acids. Per germline, CDR1 LNHDA and CDR2 SQIVND (reference sequence). CDR3 in DNA: TGTGCCAGTACCCCGGCAGGGGTAAGGGAAAAACTGTTTTTT. It specifies CASTPAGVREKLFF.

The gene calls are TRBV30 and TRBJ2-5, with D perhaps TRBD2 (6 bases). CDR1 is GTSNPN and CDR2 is SVGIG in the germline V gene (reference sequence). There are 14 residues in the CDR3. V gave up 4 bases and J gave up 5 bases, with 17 bases separating them. In DNA, the CDR3 is TGTGCCTGGACTCTCTCCCCAGGGAGGGAGACCCAGTACTTC. Translating gives CAWTLSPGRETQYF.

The chain recombines TRBV28 with TRBJ2-3; D is uncertain. Deletions cut 1 base from V and 4 bases from J, with 6 bases between. Germline V lookup: CDR1 MDHEN, CDR2 SYDVKM. CDR3 length: 13 residues. In nucleotides, the CDR3 is TGTGCCAGCAGTTTATCCTCCCCAGATACGCAGTATTTT. Its protein product is CASSLSSPDTQYF.

The chain uses TRBV29-1 and TRBJ2-1; 7 bases are a match to TRBD2. With V trimmed by 4 bases and J by 7 bases, 7 bases remained unmatched. CDR1 and CDR2 (germline): SQVTM, ANQGSEA. This CDR3 contains 13 residues. The CDR3 bases are TGCAGCGTTGTAACTGGGAGGGAGAATGAGCAGTTCTTC. The encoded protein is CSVVTGRENEQFF.

This chain uses TRBV7-2 with TRBJ1-2, with TRBD1 identical over 7 bases. J was trimmed by 3 bases and V by 3 bases; bases with no gene match: 7. CDR3 length equals 15 residues. Germline CDR1 and CDR2: SGHTA and FQGNSA. Here the CDR3 DNA reads TGTGCCAGCAGCTTCCTTGGACAGGCCCACTATGGCTACACCTTC. As protein: CASSFLGQAHYGYTF.

The chain has TRBV10-2 and TRBJ1-4, with D unclear. The CDR3 loop spans 13 amino acids. Germline lookup yields CDR1 WSHSY and CDR2 SAAADI. Trimming removed 6 bases at V and 0 bases at J, with 5 bases between. DNA for the CDR3: TGCGCCAGCAGGAGGGCAACTAATGAAAAACTGTTTTTT. This codes for CASRRATNEKLFF.

The chain combines TRBV6-5 with TRBJ2-2; 8 bases map to TRBD1. The CDR3 runs to 15 residues. The V gene's germline CDR1 is MNHEY and CDR2 SVGAGI. V lost 6 bases to trimming and J lost 3 bases; unmatched junction nucleotides: 6. The CDR3 DNA reads TGTGCCAGCAGGACGTACAGGGGGGACACCGGGGAGCTGTTTTTT. Protein sequence: CASRTYRGDTGELFF.

The chain has TRBV7-3 and TRBJ2-1, with a tentative D call TRBD2 (6 bases). Germline V gene lookup returns CDR1 SGHTA and CDR2 FQGTGA. V shed 1 base and J shed 2 bases, with 12 bases lying between them. The CDR3 covers 16 residues. The CDR3 bases are TGTGCCAGCAGCTTAAAGCCGGGAGTTCCCTACAATGAGCAGTTCTTC. It specifies CASSLKPGVPYNEQFF. Complete variable domain (other parts from reference TRBV7-3 and TRBJ2-1): GAGVSQTPSNKVTEKGKYVELRCDPISGHTALYWYRQSLGQGPEFLIYFQGTGAADDSGLPNDRFFAVRPEGSVSTLKIQRTERGDSAVYLCASSLKPGVPYNEQFFGPGTRLTVL.

The gene calls are TRBV15 and TRBJ1-3; a weak D match, TRBD1 (5 bases). Germline loops: CDR1 LNHNV, CDR2 YYDKDF (reference sequence). V was shortened by 1 base and J by 2 bases, with 12 bases between the two germline ends. The CDR3 has 16 residues. The CDR3, as DNA: TGTGCCACCAGCAGAGGCAGGGTGGATGCTGGAAACACCATATATTTT. Residues: CATSRGRVDAGNTIYF.

In nucleotides, the CDR3 is TGTGCCAGCAGCCCCGGACTACGGAACACTGAAGCTTTCTTT. This encodes CASSPGLRNTEAFF. V is TRBV9 and J is TRBJ1-1; D ambiguous. Per the germline V gene, CDR1 is SGDLS and CDR2 is YYNGEE. CDR3 size: 14 residues. V shed 4 bases and J shed 1 base, with 11 bases lying between them.

V gene TRBV11-2 combines with J gene TRBJ1-1; TRBD1 is a possible D gene (6 bases). V was trimmed by 5 bases and J by 1 base, leaving 11 bases between them. Looked up from germline, CDR1 is SGHAT and CDR2 is FQNNGV. There are 14 residues in the CDR3. The CDR3 region is CASSLQGQNTEAFF. Written as DNA, the CDR3 is TGTGCCAGCAGCCTACAGGGACAGAACACTGAAGCTTTCTTT. Full variable domain (outside the CDR3, taken from reference TRBV11-2 and TRBJ1-1): EAGVAQSPRYKIIEKRQSVAFWCNPISGHATLYWYQQILGQGPKLLIQFQNNGVVDDSQLPKDRFSAERLKGVDSTLKIQPAKLEDSAVYLCASSLQGQNTEAFFGQGTRLTVV.

This CDR3 is CSAGLQPGYTF. DNA for the CDR3: TGCAGTGCTGGACTGCAGCCAGGCTACACCTTC. This chain uses TRBV20-1 with TRBJ1-2; no clear D. Between the trimmed V and J ends, which lost 5 bases and 8 bases, there was a span of 12 bases. The CDR3 totals 11 residues. The germline V gene encodes CDR1 DFQATT and CDR2 SNEGSKA (reference sequence).

The DNA of the CDR3 is TGTGCCAGCAGCTTAGGGCCCCGTCAGCAGTTCTTC. Translation gives CASSLGPRQQFF. The rearrangement joins TRBV11-2 to TRBJ2-1, with D hard to call. Trimming pared 1 base from V and 11 bases from J, leaving 9 bases between. In germline, CDR1 is SGHAT, CDR2 FQNNGV. The CDR3 is 12 residues long.

V gene TRBV4-1 combines with J gene TRBJ1-5, with 9 bases that match TRBD1. Per the germline V gene, CDR1 is MGHRA and CDR2 is YSYEKL. CDR3 size: 17 residues. V gave up 3 bases and J gave up 2 bases; unmatched junction bases: 8. CDR3 DNA sequence: TGCGCCAGCAGCCAGGGACAGGGCTCGATGCGCAATCAGCCCCAGCATTTT. Translation: CASSQGQGSMRNQPQHF.

V and J are TRBV6-1 and TRBJ2-5, with D perhaps TRBD1 (5 bases). Germline-derived CDR1 and CDR2 are MNHNS and SASEGT. The CDR3 is 15 residues long. Trimming pared 6 bases from V and 4 bases from J, leaving 18 bases between. The DNA of the CDR3 is TGTGCCAGCAGCGCGCGAACGACAGTCAGAGAGACCCAGTACTTC. Residues: CASSARTTVRETQYF.

The chain has TRBV18 and TRBJ2-3, with D possibly TRBD2 on 5 matching bases. Germline V CDR1 and CDR2: KGHSH, LQKENI. CDR3 length: 15 residues. Trimming pared 2 bases from V and 3 bases from J, leaving 12 bases between. The CDR3 nucleotides are TGTGCCAGCTCACCATATGGACTGGCAACAGATACGCAGTATTTT. It encodes CASSPYGLATDTQYF.

The chain couples TRBV10-1 to TRBJ2-1; 9 bases map to TRBD2. CDR1 is WNHNN and CDR2 is SYGVQD in the germline V gene (reference sequence). CDR3 length: 16 amino acids. Trimming took 4 bases from V and 7 from J; bases not matched to a gene: 11. The CDR3 is CASSGQGGGAANEQFF. For the CDR3, the DNA is TGCGCCAGCAGTGGACAAGGCGGGGGGGCCGCGAATGAGCAGTTCTTC.

The chain's CDR3 is CASSPGLAGGGEQYF. DNA of the CDR3: TGTGCCAGCTCACCGGGACTAGCGGGAGGAGGCGAGCAGTACTTC. This chain connects TRBV18 to TRBJ2-7, with 15 nucleotides matching TRBD2. Looked up from germline, CDR1 is KGHSH and CDR2 is LQKENI. CDR3 length equals 15 residues. J was trimmed by 6 bases and V by 3 bases; bases with no gene match: 3.

The rearrangement links TRBV7-9 to TRBJ2-7, with a tentative D call TRBD1 (5 bases). V shed 2 bases and J shed 2 bases, with 7 bases lying between them. The germline CDR1 and CDR2 sequences are SEHNR and FQNEAQ (reference sequence). There are 13 residues in the CDR3. Written as DNA, the CDR3 is TGTGCCAGCAGCTTAAAAGGGGCCTACGAGCAGTACTTC. Translating gives CASSLKGAYEQYF. Combining the CDR3 with reference TRBV7-9 and TRBJ2-7 gives the whole variable domain DTGVSQNPRHKITKRGQNVTFRCDPISEHNRLYWYRQTLGQGPEFLTYFQNEAQLEKSRLLSDRFSAERPKGSFSTLEIQRTEQGDSAMYLCASSLKGAYEQYFGPGTRLTVT.

The rearrangement joins TRBV4-1 to TRBJ2-5, with a weak D call TRBD2 (6 bases). Germline V CDR1 and CDR2: MGHRA, YSYEKL. CDR3 length: 14 amino acids. V was shortened by 1 base and J by 1 base, with 7 bases between the two germline ends. CDR3 residues: CASSQGRGQETQYF. CDR3 sequence (DNA): TGCGCCAGCAGCCAAGGGCGGGGCCAAGAGACCCAGTACTTC.

This chain uses TRBV9 with TRBJ2-1; D is ambiguous. Germline V gene lookup returns CDR1 SGDLS and CDR2 YYNGEE. CDR3 size: 14 residues. The ends were cut back, 0 bases at V and 5 bases at J, with 9 bases in the middle. CDR3 residues: CASSVGSDDNEQFF. Here the CDR3 DNA reads TGTGCCAGCAGCGTAGGTTCAGATGACAATGAGCAGTTCTTC. Full variable domain (remainder filled in from reference TRBV9 and TRBJ2-1): DSGVTQTPKHLITATGQRVTLRCSPRSGDLSVYWYQQSLDQGLQFLIQYYNGEERAKGNILERFSAQQFPDLHSELNLSSLELGDSALYFCASSVGSDDNEQFFGPGTRLTVL.

The V and J genes are TRBV4-1 and TRBJ1-1; a possible D gene is TRBD1 (6 bases). The CDR3 contains 12 residues. Deletions cut 6 bases from V and 8 bases from J, with 13 bases between. CDR1 is MGHRA, CDR2 YSYEKL, per germline. CDR3 sequence reads: CASSQSGTEAFF. The CDR3 region has the DNA TGCGCCAGCAGTCAGTCCGGGACAGAAGCTTTCTTT.

This chain's CDR3 is CASSQGLAGEGAGELFF. The CDR3 nucleotides are TGTGCCAGCAGCCAAGGACTAGCGGGAGAGGGAGCCGGGGAGCTGTTTTTT. The chain has TRBV4-2 and TRBJ2-2; 12 bases are a match to TRBD2. V trimming: 1 base; J trimming: 6 bases; junction bases outside the gene matches: 6. The CDR3 consists of 17 residues. Germline V gene lookup returns CDR1 LGHNA and CDR2 YNFKEQ.

The chain carries TRBV2 and TRBJ1-5; D is undetermined. This CDR3 has 14 residues. Germline lookup yields CDR1 SNHLY and CDR2 FYNNEI. Trimming took off 4 bases at V and 4 bases at J, with 11 bases between the two ends. CDR3 in amino acids: CASSATERNQPQHF. Written as DNA, the CDR3 is TGTGCCAGCAGTGCGACGGAGAGAAATCAGCCCCAGCATTTT. Using reference TRBV2 and TRBJ1-5 for the parts outside the CDR3, the full variable domain is EPEVTQTPSHQVTQMGQEVILRCVPISNHLYFYWYRQILGQKVEFLVSFYNNEISEKSEIFDDQFSVERPDGSNFTLKIRSTKLEDSAMYFCASSATERNQPQHFGDGTRLSIL.

This rearrangement joins TRBV15 to TRBJ1-3; D perhaps matches TRBD1 (6 bases). V gave up 1 base and J gave up 4 bases, with 14 bases separating them. CDR1 is LNHNV and CDR2 is YYDKDF in the germline V gene (reference sequence). CDR3 length: 16 residues. The CDR3 protein is CATSRGTGSLGNTIYF. The CDR3 DNA is TGTGCCACCAGCAGAGGTACAGGGAGTCTCGGAAACACCATATATTTT.

This chain joins TRBV6-5 and TRBJ1-6, with TRBD1 identical over 7 bases. Trimming took 7 bases from V and 5 from J; bases not matched to a gene: 2. Germline loops: CDR1 MNHEY, CDR2 SVGAGI. The CDR3 has 13 residues. CDR3 loop: CASMGTDNSPLHF. CDR3 DNA: TGTGCCAGCATGGGGACAGATAATTCACCCCTCCACTTT.

CDR3 sequence: CSVPETGMNTEAFF. CDR3 nucleotide sequence: TGCAGCGTTCCCGAGACAGGTATGAACACTGAAGCTTTCTTT. The chain employs TRBV29-1 and TRBJ1-1, with D maybe TRBD1 (6 bases). V lost 5 bases and J lost 0, with 13 bases in between. Germline V lookup: CDR1 SQVTM, CDR2 ANQGSEA. The CDR3 consists of 14 residues.

This rearrangement joins TRBV7-9 to TRBJ1-3; D is uncertain. The CDR3 runs 14 residues. The V end lost 3 bases, the J end lost 3 bases, and 9 bases lay between the germline ends. CDR1 is SEHNR and CDR2 is FQNEAQ in the germline V gene (reference sequence). CDR3 coding DNA: TGTGCCAGCAGCTTCGGGGAGCATGGAAACACCATATATTTT. Its protein product is CASSFGEHGNTIYF.